Following are 22 T cell receptor beta chains from one sample sequenced in a study of CXCR3-negative and CXCR3-positive naive CD8 T cells. With UMI labels, 5' RACE was used to prepare the TRB cDNA libraries. From the 5' RACE reads, TCRdb lists one entry per CDR3 protein and no DNA. Here the sample table reports 37,000 or so distinct CDR3 sequences. Sequenced input: memory CD8+ T cells from blood. The source of these receptors is a human donor in good health. Some clones in this sample may be carry-over from other donors' samples.

This chain connects TRBV20-1 to TRBJ1-3. The CDR3 spans 14 residues. The V gene's germline CDR1 is DFQATT and CDR2 SNEGSKA (reference sequence). The CDR3 is CSARDVRSGNTIYF.

This chain uses TRBV19 with TRBJ1-1. The CDR3 is 13 residues long. In germline, CDR1 is LNHDA, CDR2 SQIVND (reference sequence). CDR3 loop: CASSGGSNTEAFF.

This rearrangement joins TRBV7-3 to TRBJ2-1; checking the TCRdb D call of TRBD2 is not possible without DNA. The CDR3 extends over 15 amino acids. Germline CDR1 reads SGHTA; CDR2 reads FQGTGA. The CDR3 region is CASSLVAGDYNEQFF. Based on the CDR3 plus reference TRBV7-3 and TRBJ2-1, the full variable domain is GAGVSQTPSNKVTEKGKYVELRCDPISGHTALYWYRQSLGQGPEFLIYFQGTGAADDSGLPNDRFFAVRPEGSVSTLKIQRTERGDSAVYLCASSLVAGDYNEQFFGPGTRLTVL.

This chain links TRBV7-3 with TRBJ2-7; TCRdb gives TRBD2 as the D gene, but with no DNA this cannot be confirmed. The CDR3 totals 19 residues. Germline values: CDR1 SGHTA, CDR2 FQGTGA. The CDR3 loop reads CASSFPGLAGAKDPYEQYF.

The genes are TRBV28 and TRBJ2-1; the D gene TCRdb calls, TRBD2, cannot be checked with no DNA. Germline V lookup: CDR1 MDHEN, CDR2 SYDVKM. This CDR3 is built from 13 residues. CDR3: CASKGSGGLGQFF.

The V gene is TRBV6-2 or TRBV6-3, the J gene TRBJ2-2; TCRdb outputs TRBD1, but without DNA this stays unchecked. Germline V gene lookup returns CDR1 MNHEY and CDR2 SVGEGT. The CDR3 runs to 17 residues. The chain's CDR3 is CASSYSIPRINTGELFF.

The chain has TRBV12-3 or TRBV12-4 and TRBJ2-2; the TCRdb D gene call, TRBD2, has no DNA to confirm it. This CDR3 contains 16 residues. CDR3 region: CASTNLAAQNTGELFF.

The chain carries TRBV20-1 and TRBJ1-1. Germline-derived CDR1 and CDR2 are DFQATT and SNEGSKA (reference sequence). CDR3 size: 14 residues. The CDR3 loop reads CSARDGGGDTEAFF.

The CDR3 region is CASSQSRGQETQYF. The chain uses TRBV23-1 and TRBJ2-5. TRBV23-1 belongs to the ORF category, with a function that is uncertain. This CDR3 is built from 14 residues.

This chain connects TRBV29-1 to TRBJ2-6; TCRdb's assignment of TRBD1 cannot be checked, as there is no DNA. The CDR3 loop spans 14 amino acids. Germline V CDR1 and CDR2: SQVTM, ANQGSEA. This chain's CDR3 is CSVPPPGGANVLTF.

This chain links TRBV7-3 with TRBJ2-5; lacking DNA, the TRBD2 call made by TCRdb goes unchecked. Germline-derived CDR1 and CDR2 are SGHTA and FQGTGA. CDR3 size: 13 residues. This CDR3 is CASSLLPTETQYF.

The chain is built from TRBV7-2 and TRBJ2-7. The length of the CDR3 is 15 residues. Germline V gives CDR1 SGHTA, CDR2 FQGNSA. The CDR3 sequence is CASSLEGGGAYEQYF. Using reference TRBV7-2 and TRBJ2-7 for the parts outside the CDR3, the full variable domain is GAGVSQSPSNKVTEKGKDVELRCDPISGHTALYWYRQSLGQGLEFLIYFQGNSAPDKSGLPSDRFSAERTGGSVSTLTIQRTQQEDSAVYLCASSLEGGGAYEQYFGPGTRLTVT.

The CDR3 sequence: CASSDPGGGQETQYF. V and J are TRBV6-1 and TRBJ2-5; the D gene TCRdb calls, TRBD2, cannot be checked with no DNA. This CDR3 contains 15 residues. The germline CDR1 and CDR2 sequences are MNHNS and SASEGT.

Judged by frequency, this clonotype is medium-sized. The V call is TRBV6-2 or TRBV6-3, the J call TRBJ2-1; no DNA is available, so the TRBD1 call from TCRdb remains unchecked. Germline assignment: CDR1 MNHEY and CDR2 SVGEGT. The CDR3 totals 19 residues. Here the CDR3 reads CASSYSSSTDREFYNEQFF.

This chain connects TRBV14 to TRBJ2-2; the D call of TRBD1 rests on TCRdb alone, since no DNA is present to check it. CDR1 and CDR2 from the germline V gene are SGHDN and FVKESK. The CDR3 covers 18 residues. CDR3 protein: CASSQDLNYILGDGELFF.

This chain connects TRBV11-3 to TRBJ2-1; the TRBD1 assignment by TCRdb is unverifiable without DNA. CDR3 length: 12 amino acids. Looked up from germline, CDR1 is SGHNT and CDR2 is YENEEA. The CDR3 reads CASSSTDREQFF. The full variable domain, in which reference TRBV11-3 and TRBJ2-1 provide the parts outside the CDR3, is EAGVVQSPRYKIIEKKQPVAFWCNPISGHNTLYWYLQNLGQGPELLIRYENEEAVDDSQLPKDRFSAERLKGVDSTLKIQPAELGDSAVYLCASSSTDREQFFGPGTRLTVL.

CDR3 residues: CASSLMENTEAFF. The gene calls are TRBV11-2 and TRBJ1-1. The CDR3 runs to 13 residues. Germline-derived CDR1 and CDR2 are SGHAT and FQNNGV.

The chain uses TRBV19 and TRBJ2-7; lacking DNA, the TRBD2 call made by TCRdb goes unchecked. Per the germline V gene, CDR1 is LNHDA and CDR2 is SQIVND (reference sequence). This CDR3 comprises 13 residues. CDR3 in amino acids: CASSIGTSGEQYF. The full variable domain, rest sourced from reference TRBV19 and TRBJ2-7, is DGGITQSPKYLFRKEGQNVTLSCEQNLNHDAMYWYRQDPGQGLRLIYYSQIVNDFQKGDIAEGYSVSREKKESFPLTVTSAQKNPTAFYLCASSIGTSGEQYFGPGTRLTVT.

This chain uses TRBV29-1 with TRBJ2-1; TCRdb reports TRBD2, a call that lacks DNA to check it against. This CDR3 contains 16 residues. Germline-derived CDR1 and CDR2 are SQVTM and ANQGSEA. The CDR3 loop reads CSVDWFDTSGDNEQFF.

The V and J genes are TRBV9 and TRBJ2-3; TCRdb selects TRBD1, and the lack of DNA leaves this call unchecked. This CDR3 has 16 residues. The germline V gene has CDR1 SGDLS and CDR2 YYNGEE. The CDR3 region is CASSVVTGSSTDTQYF.

The chain uses TRBV27 and TRBJ1-2; TCRdb's assignment of TRBD1 cannot be checked, as there is no DNA. Germline assignment: CDR1 MNHEY and CDR2 SMNVEV (reference sequence). CDR3 size: 14 residues. The CDR3 loop is CASSLFSGNYGYTF.

V is TRBV4-1 and J is TRBJ2-7. In germline, CDR1 is MGHRA, CDR2 YSYEKL. The CDR3 is 13 amino acids. The chain's CDR3 is CASSHAETYEQYF.